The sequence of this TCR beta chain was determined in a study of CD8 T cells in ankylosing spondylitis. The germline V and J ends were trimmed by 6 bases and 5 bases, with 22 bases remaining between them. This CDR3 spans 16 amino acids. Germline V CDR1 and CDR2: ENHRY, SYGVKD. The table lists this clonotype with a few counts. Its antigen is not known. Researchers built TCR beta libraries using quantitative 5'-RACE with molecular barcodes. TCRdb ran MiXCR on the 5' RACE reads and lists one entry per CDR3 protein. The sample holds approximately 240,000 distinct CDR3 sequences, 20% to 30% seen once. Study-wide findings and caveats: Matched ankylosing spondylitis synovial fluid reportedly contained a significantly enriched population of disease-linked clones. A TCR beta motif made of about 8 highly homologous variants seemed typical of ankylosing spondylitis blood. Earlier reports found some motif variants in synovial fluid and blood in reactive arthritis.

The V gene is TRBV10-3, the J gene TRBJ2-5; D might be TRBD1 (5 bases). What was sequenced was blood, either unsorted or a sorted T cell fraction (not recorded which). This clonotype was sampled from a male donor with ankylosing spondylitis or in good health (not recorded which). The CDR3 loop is CAIRGASNHGVETQYF. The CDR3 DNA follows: TGTGCCATCAGAGGGGCCAGCAACCACGGAGTGGAGACCCAGTACTTC.